This entry concerns a single T cell receptor beta chain. Its antigen target is currently unknown. No base quality values were provided; no much bigger clone lies one nucleotide off. Libraries were constructed by PCR. The instrument was an Illumina HiSeq 2500. Molecular barcoding was employed in the preparation of TCR libraries, with unique molecular identifiers being used to normalize TCRbeta repertoire quantification. The public reads were reprocessed in TCRdb via fastp at Q25 and MiXCR, keeping in-frame beta chains. Rows are combined by CDR3 protein, so each entry shows the most common genes and DNA. Counted in this sample were 200,000 or so distinct CDR3 sequences; about 8.2% of them appeared once. Of the sample, 35% falls within the top ten clones. This specimen comes from a study of T-cell reconstitution after alpha-beta-depleted transplantation in children (dated by TCRdb to 2015 to 2016). Describing the broader study: T-cell immune reconstitution after TCRalphabeta/CD19-depleted allogeneic hematopoietic cell transplantation in children was quantitatively tracked in the study by means of TCR repertoire profiling. The research as a whole found: In some patients, the high TCRbeta diversity seen at day 60 was put down to recipient T cells and intrathymic progenitors that had survived conditioning. Over the following months the frequencies of hyperexpanded clones went down, and after one year T-cell counts and TCRbeta diversity were mostly credited to newly produced T cells. About two months after transplant, the apparently early recovery of alphabetaT-cell counts reportedly depended on just several hundred clones that had expanded rapidly and came from non-depleted graft cells.

The CDR3 goes from the cysteine to the phenylalanine over 14 residues. Only CDR3 DNA is held: 42 bases, read in frame from base 1. Here V drops 4 bases and J drops 5 bases, and the junction holds 6 bases not matched to any gene. For CDR1 and CDR2, the germline V gene (reference sequence) lists LNHDA and SQIVND. The treatment or condition label, read with the paper, signifies: allogeneic hematopoietic cell transplantation with graft depleted of TCRalphabeta T cells and CD19 B cells. The children who served as transplant recipients had been given grafts of TCRalphabeta/CD19-depleted allogeneic hematopoietic cells.

In this chain, TRBV19 is recombined with TRBJ2-5; 8 central bases correspond to TRBD1. This TCR was recovered from a male patient between 2 and 10 years old who had a stem cell transplant for acute myeloid leukemia, so the T cells may come from the graft donor. This sample comprised PBMCs, mostly from graft donor cells, obtained 360 days after TCRalphabeta/CD19-depleted stem cell transplant. The nucleotides are TGTGCCAGTAGTACAGGACAGGGCCCTGAGACCCAGTACTTC. Translated, it gives CASSTGQGPETQYF.